Below are 8 T cell receptor beta chains sequenced from a single sample in a study of regulatory T cells in long-lasting Graves disease. Time point reported: newly diagnosed GD, antithyroid drugs for less than 3 months. PBMC RNA was the source of the TCR library. Construction of the TCR beta libraries employed iRepertoire HTBI primers in conjunction with Arm-PCR of CDR3 regions. TCRdb analysed the multiplex PCR reads with MiXCR anew, one entry per CDR3 protein. The table includes about 530,000 distinct CDR3 sequences, more than 15% detected once. The same sample was also studied in work on T cells in Graves' hyperthyroidism and ophthalmopathy.

This sample comprised peripheral blood mononuclear cells (PBMCs), obtained at new diagnosis, from a patient treated with antithyroid drugs. These receptors were obtained from a woman aged 40 to 65 with Graves disease.

This clonotype was seen just once. CDR3 region: CASSGWTASFYEQYF. The CDR3 region has the DNA TGTGCCAGCAGTGGTTGGACAGCATCTTTCTACGAGCAGTACTTC. V and J are TRBV28 and TRBJ2-7, with a possible D match to TRBD1 (6 bases). V was pared by 5 bases and J by 3 bases, with 17 bases between. The germline gives CDR1 MDHEN, CDR2 SYDVKM. The CDR3 runs 15 residues.

This clonotype was picked up a small number of times. The chain links TRBV10-3 to TRBJ1-2, with D hard to call. V lost 7 bases and J 6 bases, leaving 21 bases between the germline ends. The germline V gene has CDR1 ENHRY and CDR2 SYGVKD. This CDR3 has 15 residues. The CDR3 is CAIIPSPRAPDGYTF. CDR3 in DNA: TGTGCCATCATACCGAGTCCCCGGGCCCCGGATGGCTACACCTTC.

This clonotype was counted many times. A junction boundary mismatches the germline segment, possibly from a read error. The rearrangement joins TRBV7-7 to TRBJ2-5; 12 nucleotides agree with TRBD2. This CDR3 comprises 15 residues. CDR1 SSHAT and CDR2 FNYEAQ come from the germline V gene (reference sequence). The CDR3 spells CASSWTSGNGETQYF. The CDR3 DNA reads TGTGCTAGCAGCTGGACTAGCGGGAATGGGGAGACCCAGTACTTC.

The CDR3 region has the DNA TGTGCCTGGAGTAGGTACCCACCAACCCACGAGCAGTACTTC. Translation gives CAWSRYPPTHEQYF. The chain recombines TRBV30 with TRBJ2-7; D remains unclear. V was cut by 2 bases and J by 5 bases, with 16 bases left in between. The CDR3 loop spans 14 amino acids. Germline CDR1 reads GTSNPN; CDR2 reads SVGIG (reference sequence).

This clonotype was counted many times. This chain uses TRBV12-3 or TRBV12-4 with TRBJ2-3, with D perhaps matching TRBD2 (5 bases). V lost 6 bases and J 2 bases, leaving 15 bases between the germline ends. The CDR3 loop spans 15 amino acids. This CDR3 reads CASSLTRAATDTQYF. The CDR3 DNA reads TGTGCCAGCAGCCTTACTAGGGCGGCCACAGATACGCAGTATTTT.

This clonotype was counted between two and nine times. This rearrangement joins TRBV7-9 to TRBJ1-1, with D tentatively TRBD1 (5 bases). The CDR3 consists of 14 residues. Germline V CDR1 and CDR2: SEHNR, FQNEAQ (reference sequence). Between the trimmed V and J ends, which lost 1 base and 6 bases, there was a span of 12 bases. The CDR3: CASSLDGTMAEAFF. In nucleotides, the CDR3 is TGTGCCAGCAGCTTAGACGGGACGATGGCTGAAGCTTTCTTT.

DNA of the CDR3: TGTGCCAGCAGTTCGGGGGGGGGGCTAGCGGAGGTGAAGACCCAGTACTTC. It specifies CASSSGGGLAEVKTQYF. This sequence joins TRBV12-3 or TRBV12-4 and TRBJ2-5; 8 positions match TRBD2. This CDR3 spans 17 amino acids. Trimming removed 4 bases from V and 6 bases from J; junction bases left unmatched: 16.

The sample holds many counts of this clonotype. The DNA of the CDR3 is TGTGCCAGCAGTTTACGGGGACTACAGGGTAGGGAGCAGTACTTC. Translated: CASSLRGLQGREQYF. The chain joins TRBV12-3 or TRBV12-4 to TRBJ2-7; D is possibly TRBD2 (7 bases). CDR3 length: 15 amino acids. The germline V and J ends were trimmed by 2 bases and 7 bases, with 18 bases remaining between them.